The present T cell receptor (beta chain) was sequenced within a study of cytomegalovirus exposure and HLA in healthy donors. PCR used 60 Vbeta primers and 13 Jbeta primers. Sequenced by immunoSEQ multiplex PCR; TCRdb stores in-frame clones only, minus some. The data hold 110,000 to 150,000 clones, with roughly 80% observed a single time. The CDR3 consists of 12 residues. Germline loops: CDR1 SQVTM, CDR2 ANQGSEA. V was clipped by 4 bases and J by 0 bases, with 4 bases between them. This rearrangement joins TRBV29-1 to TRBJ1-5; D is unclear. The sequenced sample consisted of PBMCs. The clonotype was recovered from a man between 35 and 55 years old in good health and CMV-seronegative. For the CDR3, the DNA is TGCAGCGTTGGGGCTAGCAATCAGCCCCAGCATTTT. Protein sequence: CSVGASNQPQHF.